Listed below are T cell receptor beta chains from one sample, sequenced in a study of blood T cells in healthy people across ages. TCRdb re-derived calls from the 5' RACE reads in MiXCR, one entry per CDR3 protein. This table holds roughly 730,000 distinct CDR3 sequences, about 56% found once. Material for sequencing was blood. These receptors all come from a man between 35 and 55 years old in good health. The CDR3 runs from the conserved cysteine through the conserved F or W. The D gene is left open where the match is weak. Clone sizes are given selectively: once, few, many, or a class where the clone is expanded.

D: .; V: TRBV7-2; size: few; J: TRBJ2-5; CDR3: CASSLARYQETQYF; DNA: TGTGCCAGCAGCTTAGCTAGGTACCAAGAGACCCAGTACTTC
D: TRBD2; V: TRBV10-3; size: .; J: TRBJ2-3; CDR3: CANSESGSGSTNTQYF; DNA: TGTGCCAACAGTGAGAGCGGTAGCGGGAGCACAAATACGCAGTATTTT
D: TRBD2; V: TRBV9; size: .; J: TRBJ2-5; CDR3: CASRPAGGGQETQYF; DNA: TGTGCCAGCAGGCCCGCCGGCGGGGGCCAAGAGACCCAGTACTTC
D: .; V: TRBV7-2; size: .; J: TRBJ1-5; CDR3: CTSSLGLGQPQHF; DNA: TGTACCAGCAGCTTAGGGTTGGGACAGCCCCAGCATTTT
D: .; V: TRBV7-3; size: few; J: TRBJ2-6; CDR3: CASRVITGANVLTF; DNA: TGTGCCAGCAGGGTAATTACTGGGGCCAACGTCCTGACTTTC
D: TRBD1; V: TRBV20-1; size: few; J: TRBJ1-4; CDR3: CSARERGPATNEKLFF; DNA: TGCAGTGCTAGAGAGAGGGGGCCAGCAACTAATGAAAAACTGTTTTTT
D: .; V: TRBV7-2; size: few; J: TRBJ2-3; CDR3: CASDRASVADTQYF; DNA: TGTGCCAGCGACCGAGCATCGGTGGCAGATACGCAGTATTTT
D: .; V: TRBV15; size: few; J: TRBJ2-7; CDR3: CATSRDLGQRRSEQYF; DNA: TGTGCCACCAGCAGAGATTTGGGGCAAAGGAGAAGCGAGCAGTACTTC
D: .; V: TRBV10-3; size: .; J: TRBJ2-3; CDR3: CAISESPDPQPPSTDTQYF; DNA: TGTGCCATCAGTGAGTCCCCAGACCCCCAGCCGCCAAGCACAGATACGCAGTATTTT
D: TRBD2; V: TRBV7-2; size: .; J: TRBJ2-5; CDR3: CASSAATSGQETQYF; DNA: TGTGCCAGCAGCGCGGCGACTAGCGGACAAGAGACCCAGTACTTC
D: TRBD2; V: TRBV5-1; size: .; J: TRBJ2-7; CDR3: CASSLVLAGGPDDYEQYF; DNA: TGCGCCAGCAGCTTGGTACTAGCGGGAGGGCCGGATGACTACGAGCAGTACTTC
D: TRBD1; V: TRBV10-3; size: .; J: TRBJ1-1; CDR3: CAISGDSLDTEAFF; DNA: TGTGCCATCAGTGGGGACAGTTTGGACACTGAAGCTTTCTTT
D: .; V: TRBV20-1; size: .; J: TRBJ2-5; CDR3: CSAPRDKKEAQYF; DNA: TGCAGTGCTCCGCGGGACAAAAAAGAGGCCCAGTACTTC
D: .; V: TRBV15; size: .; J: TRBJ2-2; CDR3: CATSRLTLTGELFF; DNA: TGTGCCACCAGCAGACTGACCCTCACCGGGGAGCTGTTTTTT
D: .; V: TRBV9; size: many; J: TRBJ2-3; CDR3: CASSPRDSWNTQYF; DNA: TGTGCCAGCAGTCCACGGGACTCCTGGAATACGCAGTATTTT
D: .; V: TRBV28; size: once; J: TRBJ1-1; CDR3: CASSFFRGLNTEAFF; DNA: TGTGCCAGCAGTTTCTTCAGGGGATTGAACACTGAAGCTTTCTTT
D: TRBD1; V: TRBV2; size: few; J: TRBJ1-2; CDR3: CASSELGTASSKPGGYTF; DNA: TGTGCCAGCAGTGAACTCGGGACAGCGTCTTCCAAACCGGGGGGCTACACCTTC
D: .; V: TRBV11-2; size: few; J: TRBJ1-2; CDR3: CASSLGPTTYGYTF; DNA: TGTGCCAGCAGCTTAGGACCGACAACCTATGGCTACACCTTC
D: .; V: TRBV4-3; size: .; J: TRBJ1-4; CDR3: CASSQVLQGSIEKLFF; DNA: TGCGCCAGCAGCCAAGTCCTACAGGGAAGCATTGAAAAACTGTTTTTT
D: .; V: TRBV27; size: .; J: TRBJ2-5; CDR3: CASSHTSGINEQYF; DNA: TGTGCCAGCAGCCATACGAGTGGTATCAATGAGCAGTACTTC
D: TRBD1; V: TRBV7-2; size: .; J: TRBJ1-5; CDR3: CASSLVEGGVQPQHF; DNA: TGTGCCAGCAGCTTAGTAGAAGGGGGCGTTCAGCCCCAGCATTTT
D: .; V: TRBV13; size: .; J: TRBJ2-1; CDR3: CASSLTPEQFF; DNA: TGTGCCAGCAGCTTAACCCCTGAGCAGTTCTTC
D: .; V: TRBV11-3; size: few; J: TRBJ1-4; CDR3: CASSLIRGAEAEKLFF; DNA: TGTGCCAGCAGCTTAATACGGGGGGCAGAAGCGGAAAAACTGTTTTTT
D: TRBD2; V: TRBV7-9; size: many; J: TRBJ2-4; CDR3: CASSSLTSGAINIQYF; DNA: TGTGCCAGCAGCTCCCTGACTAGCGGGGCGATAAACATTCAGTACTTC
D: .; V: TRBV4-2; size: .; J: TRBJ1-1; CDR3: CASSQDKFTEAFF; DNA: TGTGCCAGCAGCCAGGACAAATTCACTGAAGCTTTCTTT
D: .; V: TRBV14; size: few; J: TRBJ2-6; CDR3: CASSQHPISHIGGSGANVLTF; DNA: TGTGCCAGCAGCCAACATCCTATCTCGCATATTGGAGGCTCTGGGGCCAACGTCCTGACTTTC
D: .; V: TRBV9; size: .; J: TRBJ2-1; CDR3: CASSGTEASYNEQFF; DNA: TGTGCCAGCAGCGGTACAGAAGCCTCCTACAATGAGCAGTTCTTC
D: .; V: TRBV7-2; size: .; J: TRBJ2-5; CDR3: CASSQSLWGNEQYF; DNA: TGTGCCAGCAGCCAAAGTTTATGGGGGAATGAGCAGTACTTC
D: .; V: TRBV28; size: once; J: TRBJ2-1; CDR3: CASSLSNGAGGNNEQFF; DNA: TGTGCCAGCAGTTTATCAAATGGGGCAGGGGGGAACAATGAGCAGTTCTTC
D: TRBD2; V: TRBV5-5; size: .; J: TRBJ2-7; CDR3: CASSHGWTSGSYEQYF; DNA: TGTGCCAGCAGCCACGGATGGACTAGCGGGTCCTACGAGCAGTACTTC
D: .; V: TRBV4-2; size: .; J: TRBJ1-2; CDR3: CASSQDGGPGNGYTF; DNA: TGTGCCAGCAGCCAAGATGGAGGACCTGGCAATGGCTACACCTTC
D: .; V: TRBV11-3; size: .; J: TRBJ2-5; CDR3: CASSPQGGETQYF; DNA: TGTGCCAGCAGCCCCCAAGGAGGAGAGACCCAGTACTTC
D: .; V: TRBV6-5; size: .; J: TRBJ2-1; CDR3: CASSDTGRYNEQFF; DNA: TGTGCCAGCAGTGACACCGGGCGATACAATGAGCAGTTCTTC
D: .; V: TRBV4-3; size: .; J: TRBJ2-5; CDR3: CASSPHTGVGETQYF; DNA: TGCGCCAGCAGCCCACACACGGGAGTGGGAGAGACCCAGTACTTC
D: .; V: TRBV9; size: .; J: TRBJ2-7; CDR3: CASSDSSFSEQYF; DNA: TGTGCCAGCAGCGACTCCTCGTTCTCCGAGCAGTACTTC
D: TRBD1; V: TRBV20-1; size: few; J: TRBJ1-2; CDR3: CSAQTPDRGSDGYTF; DNA: TGCAGTGCCCAGACCCCAGACAGGGGATCGGATGGCTACACCTTC
D: .; V: TRBV7-6; size: .; J: TRBJ2-5; CDR3: CASSLANRVVQETQYF; DNA: TGTGCCAGCAGCTTAGCGAACAGGGTCGTCCAAGAGACCCAGTACTTC
D: .; V: TRBV2; size: .; J: TRBJ2-1; CDR3: CASRPTEGNEQFF; DNA: TGTGCCAGCAGGCCGACGGAAGGGAATGAGCAGTTCTTC
D: TRBD1; V: TRBV24-1; size: .; J: TRBJ1-1; CDR3: CATVYAGQNLEAFF; DNA: TGTGCCACCGTATATGCGGGACAGAACCTTGAAGCTTTCTTT
D: .; V: TRBV29-1; size: .; J: TRBJ2-7; CDR3: CSVEDSSPYEQYF; DNA: TGCAGCGTTGAGGACTCAAGTCCCTACGAGCAGTACTTC
D: .; V: TRBV27; size: .; J: TRBJ1-2; CDR3: CASSGRVPNYGYTF; DNA: TGTGCCAGCAGTGGCAGGGTGCCTAACTATGGCTACACCTTC
D: .; V: TRBV12-3/TRBV12-4; size: few; J: TRBJ1-2; CDR3: CASSATGTNYGYTF; DNA: TGTGCCAGCAGTGCCACAGGGACAAACTATGGCTACACCTTC
D: .; V: TRBV12-3/TRBV12-4; size: .; J: TRBJ2-7; CDR3: CASSIGTTNYYGQYF; DNA: TGTGCCAGCAGTATTGGGACGACGAACTACTACGGGCAGTACTTC
D: TRBD2; V: TRBV6-2/TRBV6-3; size: .; J: TRBJ2-7; CDR3: CASSRGLAGGYNEQYF; DNA: TGTGCCAGCAGCCGGGGACTAGCGGGAGGGTACAATGAGCAGTACTTC
D: TRBD1; V: TRBV29-1; size: .; J: TRBJ1-1; CDR3: CSVDRTGLTEAFF; DNA: TGCAGCGTTGATCGGACAGGGCTCACTGAAGCTTTCTTT
D: .; V: TRBV6-2/TRBV6-3; size: .; J: TRBJ2-1; CDR3: CASSDTGYNEQFF; DNA: TGTGCCAGCAGTGATACAGGGTACAATGAGCAGTTCTTC
D: .; V: TRBV28; size: .; J: TRBJ2-5; CDR3: CASSFLGLGTQYF; DNA: TGTGCCAGCAGTTTTCTAGGGCTTGGGACCCAGTACTTC
D: .; V: TRBV5-1; size: .; J: TRBJ1-4; CDR3: CAGSGRGDNEKLFF; DNA: TGCGCCGGCAGCGGTCGGGGGGATAATGAAAAACTGTTTTTT
D: TRBD2; V: TRBV27; size: .; J: TRBJ2-1; CDR3: CASSLYPLAASYNEQFF; DNA: TGTGCCAGCAGTTTATATCCCCTAGCGGCCTCCTACAATGAGCAGTTCTTC
D: .; V: TRBV28; size: many; J: TRBJ2-5; CDR3: CASSGGTQYQETQYF; DNA: TGTGCCAGCAGTGGCGGGACTCAGTACCAAGAGACCCAGTACTTC
D: .; V: TRBV5-1; size: .; J: TRBJ1-1; CDR3: CASSLGETVNTEAFF; DNA: TGCGCCAGCAGCTTGGGCGAGACAGTGAACACTGAAGCTTTCTTT
D: TRBD2; V: TRBV7-6; size: few; J: TRBJ2-5; CDR3: CASSGPRGGEQTQYF; DNA: TGTGCCAGCAGCGGCCCTCGGGGGGGCGAACAGACCCAGTACTTC
D: TRBD1; V: TRBV29-1; size: few; J: TRBJ2-7; CDR3: CSVRLTGGSYEQYF; DNA: TGCAGCGTCCGCCTGACAGGGGGGTCCTACGAGCAGTACTTC
D: .; V: TRBV12-3/TRBV12-4; size: .; J: TRBJ2-6; CDR3: CASSLGATVTGANVLTF; DNA: TGTGCCAGCAGTTTAGGGGCGACAGTAACTGGGGCCAACGTCCTGACTTTC
D: .; V: TRBV5-1; size: once; J: TRBJ2-5; CDR3: CASGEADPSQETQYF; DNA: TGCGCCAGCGGGGAAGCGGACCCGTCCCAAGAGACCCAGTACTTC
D: TRBD1; V: TRBV10-3; size: .; J: TRBJ1-2; CDR3: CAIRDARDRTYGYTF; DNA: TGTGCCATCAGGGATGCCCGGGACAGGACCTATGGCTACACCTTC
D: TRBD2; V: TRBV28; size: once; J: TRBJ2-7; CDR3: CASTVTGGPPPEQYF; DNA: TGTGCCAGCACTGTTACGGGAGGGCCGCCCCCCGAGCAGTACTTC
D: TRBD2; V: TRBV10-3; size: .; J: TRBJ2-7; CDR3: CAISATSGGSYEQYF; DNA: TGTGCCATCAGTGCCACTAGCGGGGGCTCCTACGAGCAGTACTTC
D: .; V: TRBV28; size: .; J: TRBJ2-3; CDR3: CASRARDFLSDTQYF; DNA: TGTGCCAGCAGAGCCAGGGACTTCCTTTCAGATACGCAGTATTTT
D: .; V: TRBV20-1; size: .; J: TRBJ2-1; CDR3: CSARDSVGAGRYNEQFF; DNA: TGCAGTGCTAGAGACAGCGTGGGAGCGGGCCGTTACAATGAGCAGTTCTTC